Each of the 10 T cell receptor beta chains below was sequenced from the same sample in a study of OX40 agonist ivuxolimab in advanced cancers. Sequencing was performed with immunoSEQ multiplex PCR; in TCRdb, only in-frame clones are kept and a portion is missing. The sample yields 45,000 to 65,000 clones, roughly 80% seen once. This sample comprised CD4+ or CD8+ T cells sorted from blood, obtained in a trial of the OX40 agonist ivuxolimab. These receptor sequences come from an adult with an advanced solid tumor such as melanoma, head and neck, liver or kidney cancer.

The chain recombines TRBV2 with TRBJ2-1; 12 nucleotides match TRBD1. This CDR3 spans 15 amino acids. Trimming removed 4 bases from V and 11 bases from J; junction bases left unmatched: 9. Germline V gene sequence: CDR1 SNHLY, CDR2 FYNNEI. The CDR3 DNA is TGTGCCAGCAGTGCTGATGGGACAGGGGGCAGGAAGCAGTTCTTC. The encoded protein is CASSADGTGGRKQFF.

J is TRBJ2-2 and V is TRBV2, with a weak D call TRBD2 (6 bases). CDR1 and CDR2 (germline): SNHLY, FYNNEI. The V end lost 2 bases, the J end lost 8 bases, and 12 bases lay between the germline ends. CDR3 length: 14 amino acids. This CDR3 reads CASSEQWAGGELFF. The CDR3 bases are TGTGCCAGCAGTGAACAATGGGCGGGGGGGGAGCTGTTTTTT.

The chain uses TRBV18 and TRBJ1-1, with TRBD1 matching over 8 bases. The CDR3 consists of 15 residues. The germline V gene encodes CDR1 KGHSH and CDR2 LQKENI. With 3 bases clipped from V and 5 bases from J, the junction kept 8 bases outside the gene matches. The CDR3 loop reads CASSPPRGRRTEAFF. Here the CDR3 DNA reads TGTGCCAGCTCACCGCCCAGGGGGCGAAGAACTGAAGCTTTCTTT. Full variable domain (remainder filled in from reference TRBV18 and TRBJ1-1): NAGVMQNPRHLVRRRGQEARLRCSPMKGHSHVYWYRQLPEEGLKFMVYLQKENIIDESGMPKERFSAEFPKEGPSILRIQQVVRGDSAAYFCASSPPRGRRTEAFFGQGTRLTVV.

J is TRBJ1-1 and V is TRBV7-9, with 7 bases that match TRBD1. CDR1 and CDR2 from the germline V gene are SEHNR and FQNEAQ (reference sequence). Trimming cost V 3 bases and J 11 bases; bases outside gene matches: 6. The CDR3 is made up of 12 amino acids. In DNA, the CDR3 is TGTGCCAGCAGCTTGACAGGGAATGGGGCTTTCTTT. This encodes CASSLTGNGAFF.

V gene TRBV28 combines with J gene TRBJ2-5; weak D call: TRBD1 (5 bases). Between the trimmed V and J ends, which lost 0 bases and 0 bases, there was a span of 8 bases. Germline V gene sequence: CDR1 MDHEN, CDR2 SYDVKM. The CDR3 is 15 residues long. The chain's CDR3 is CASSLWGQYQETQYF. The CDR3 nucleotides read TGTGCCAGCAGTTTATGGGGGCAATACCAAGAGACCCAGTACTTC. Drawing the rest from reference TRBV28 and TRBJ2-5, the complete variable domain is DVKVTQSSRYLVKRTGEKVFLECVQDMDHENMFWYRQDPGLGLRLIYFSYDVKMKEKGDIPEGYSVSREKKERFSLILESASTNQTSMYLCASSLWGQYQETQYFGPGTRLLVL.

J is TRBJ1-2 and V is TRBV7-2; D is unclear. Germline CDR1 is SGHTA and CDR2 is FQGNSA. This CDR3 spans 15 amino acids. V lost 3 bases and J lost 3, with 14 bases in between. The CDR3 loop is CASSFQEGRDYGYTF. CDR3 in DNA: TGTGCCAGCAGCTTCCAGGAGGGCAGAGACTATGGCTACACCTTC.

This clone has a handful of counts. This rearrangement joins TRBV2 to TRBJ2-1; the D gene is possibly TRBD1 (5 bases). Germline V lookup: CDR1 SNHLY, CDR2 FYNNEI. Trimming pared 6 bases from V and 0 bases from J, leaving 9 bases between. The CDR3 consists of 14 residues. The CDR3 region has the DNA TGTGCCAGCAGGGACACCTTCTCCTACAATGAGCAGTTCTTC. Its protein product is CASRDTFSYNEQFF.

This chain links TRBV29-1 with TRBJ1-4; TRBD1 matches at 8 bases. The CDR3 is made up of 14 amino acids. With 5 bases clipped from V and 7 bases from J, the junction kept 9 bases outside the gene matches. CDR1 is SQVTM, CDR2 ANQGSEA, per germline. The CDR3 reads CSVKGQGLGEKLFF. The CDR3 DNA is TGCAGCGTTAAAGGACAGGGACTGGGTGAAAAACTGTTTTTT. Supplemented by reference TRBV29-1 and TRBJ1-4, the full variable domain reads SAVISQKPSRDICQRGTSLTIQCQVDSQVTMMFWYRQQPGQSLTLIATANQGSEATYESGFVIDKFPISRPNLTFSTLTVSNMSPEDSSIYLCSVKGQGLGEKLFFGSGTQLSVL.

This clone was observed a single time. CDR3 in amino acids: CASSATGELFF. DNA of the CDR3: TGTGCCAGCAGTGCGACCGGGGAGCTGTTTTTT. The chain couples TRBV6-5 to TRBJ2-2; the D is unclear. Trimming shortened V by 5 bases and J by 5 bases, and 3 bases separated the two germline ends. CDR1 is MNHEY, CDR2 SVGAGI, per germline. This CDR3 spans 11 amino acids.

This clone was seen once. The chain couples TRBV10-2 to TRBJ2-5; 9 nucleotides align to TRBD2. With 4 bases clipped from V and 2 bases from J, the junction kept 11 bases outside the gene matches. The CDR3 sequence is 17 residues long. Germline CDR1 WSHSY, CDR2 SAAADI. Here the CDR3 DNA reads TGCGCCAGCAGTGGGTCGCGGGGGGGCCTTGGGCAAGAGACCCAGTACTTC. Its translation: CASSGSRGGLGQETQYF.